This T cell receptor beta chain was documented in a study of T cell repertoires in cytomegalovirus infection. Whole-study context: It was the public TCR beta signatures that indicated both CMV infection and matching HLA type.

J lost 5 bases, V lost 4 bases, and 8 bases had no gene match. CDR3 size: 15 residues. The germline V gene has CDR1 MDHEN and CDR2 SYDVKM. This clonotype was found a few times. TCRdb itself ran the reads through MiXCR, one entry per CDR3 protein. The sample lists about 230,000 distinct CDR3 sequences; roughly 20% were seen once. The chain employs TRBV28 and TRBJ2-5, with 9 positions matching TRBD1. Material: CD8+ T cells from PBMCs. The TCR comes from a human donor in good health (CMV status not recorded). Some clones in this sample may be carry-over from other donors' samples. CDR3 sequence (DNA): TGTGCCAGCAGTTCGAACCGGGACAGGGTTGAGACCCAGTACTTC. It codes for CASSSNRDRVETQYF.